A single sample gave rise to the 27 T cell receptor beta chains below, sequenced in a study of OX40 agonist ivuxolimab in advanced cancers. Clones were sequenced by immunoSEQ multiplex PCR, and TCRdb holds only the in-frame ones, with some missing. The sample yields approximately 58,000 clones, about 83% seen once. Sequenced material: CD4+ or CD8+ T cells sorted from blood, taken in a trial of the OX40 agonist ivuxolimab. These TCRs come from an adult with an advanced solid tumor such as melanoma, head and neck, liver or kidney cancer.

J is TRBJ1-2 and V is TRBV9, with D uncertain. Germline CDR1 is SGDLS and CDR2 is YYNGEE. The CDR3 contains 12 residues. Between the trimmed V and J ends, which lost 3 bases and 4 bases, there was a span of 7 bases. The DNA for the CDR3 is TGTGCCAGCAGCGCCACCGGCTATGGCTACACCTTC. Encoded protein: CASSATGYGYTF.

This sequence joins TRBV19 and TRBJ1-4; 12 bases agree with TRBD1. Germline V lookup: CDR1 LNHDA, CDR2 SQIVND (reference sequence). V was clipped by 5 bases and J by 8 bases; unmatched bases: 6. The CDR3 runs to 15 residues. CDR3 DNA: TGTGCCAGTAGTCCATCCGGGACAGGGGGCGAAAAACTGTTTTTT. Protein product: CASSPSGTGGEKLFF.

The rearrangement joins TRBV11-2 to TRBJ2-5; tentative D call: TRBD1 (5 bases). CDR3 length equals 13 residues. CDR1 is SGHAT, CDR2 FQNNGV, per germline. Deletions cut 5 bases from V and 1 base from J, with 8 bases between. The CDR3 loop is CASSADSQETQYF. In nucleotides, the CDR3 is TGTGCCAGCAGCGCAGACAGCCAAGAGACCCAGTACTTC.

The gene calls are TRBV7-2 and TRBJ1-1, with TRBD1 matching over 7 bases. The CDR3 runs 13 residues. Looked up from germline, CDR1 is SGHTA and CDR2 is FQGNSA. V lost 8 bases and J lost 1; bases outside the gene matches: 4. This CDR3 is CASQGVRNTEAFF. DNA of the CDR3: TGTGCCAGCCAGGGGGTTCGGAACACTGAAGCTTTCTTT.

V gene TRBV2 combines with J gene TRBJ2-7, with TRBD1 matching over 9 bases. V trimming: 4 bases; J trimming: 3 bases; junction bases outside the gene matches: 7. Germline V gene data show CDR1 as SNHLY and CDR2 as FYNNEI. The CDR3 has 15 residues. The CDR3: CASSAPDRGVYEQYF. DNA of the CDR3: TGTGCCAGCAGTGCACCCGACAGGGGGGTCTACGAGCAGTACTTC.

This chain links TRBV27 with TRBJ2-1, with 12 bases lining up with TRBD2. The germline V gene encodes CDR1 MNHEY and CDR2 SMNVEV (reference sequence). The CDR3 loop spans 15 amino acids. Germline trimming cut 6 bases from V and 9 bases from J; bases unmatched to any gene: 9. CDR3 region: CASSPGASGRVEQFF. CDR3 DNA sequence: TGTGCCAGCAGCCCAGGGGCTAGCGGGAGGGTTGAGCAGTTCTTC.

This clone was detected only once. This chain links TRBV5-5 with TRBJ2-1, with D unresolved. This CDR3 is built from 15 residues. Germline CDR1 and CDR2: SGHKS and YYEKEE (reference sequence). The V end lost 0 bases, the J end lost 10 bases, and 17 bases lay between the germline ends. The CDR3 region has the DNA TGTGCCAGCAGCTTGGGTCACTTCGCTTCTTCGGAGCAGTTCTTC. Protein: CASSLGHFASSEQFF.

The CDR3 is CASSVAGHYNSPLHF. The DNA of the CDR3 is TGTGCCAGCAGCGTAGCTGGACACTATAATTCACCCCTCCACTTT. This chain links TRBV9 with TRBJ1-6, with a weak D call TRBD1 (5 bases). The CDR3 totals 15 residues. Per the germline V gene, CDR1 is SGDLS and CDR2 is YYNGEE. Trimming shortened V by 0 bases and J by 3 bases, and 7 bases separated the two germline ends.

This chain connects TRBV2 to TRBJ1-1, with 9 bases fitting TRBD1. There are 15 residues in the CDR3. Per the germline V gene, CDR1 is SNHLY and CDR2 is FYNNEI. After removal of 5 bases from V and 6 bases from J, the junction contained 10 bases not matched to a gene. In nucleotides, the CDR3 is TGTGCCAGCAGTCCCCGGGGACAGGGTTTATCTGAAGCTTTCTTT. Its translation: CASSPRGQGLSEAFF.

The count of this clone is one. The chain links TRBV5-4 to TRBJ1-1; tentatively, D is TRBD1 (5 bases). Per the germline V gene, CDR1 is SGHNT and CDR2 is YYREEE (reference sequence). This CDR3 comprises 15 residues. Trimming stripped 4 bases from V and 1 base from J, with 14 bases between. The CDR3 protein is CASSPPTAPNTEAFF. DNA of the CDR3: TGTGCCAGCAGCCCCCCGACAGCTCCGAACACTGAAGCTTTCTTT. Together with reference TRBV5-4 and TRBJ1-1, the CDR3 gives the full variable domain: ETGVTQSPTHLIKTRGQQVTLRCSSQSGHNTVSWYQQALGQGPQFIFQYYREEENGRGNFPPRFSGLQFPNYSSELNVNALELDDSALYLCASSPPTAPNTEAFFGQGTRLTVV.

The chain links TRBV2 to TRBJ1-1; D is perhaps TRBD1 (6 bases). The germline gives CDR1 SNHLY, CDR2 FYNNEI. The CDR3 is 16 residues long. The V end lost 7 bases, the J end lost 5 bases, and 23 bases lay between the germline ends. Written as DNA, the CDR3 is TGTGCCAGCACTTTTGGGGGCGCGAGGGTAGGAACTGAAGCTTTCTTT. Translation: CASTFGGARVGTEAFF.

V and J are TRBV6-6 and TRBJ2-7, with 8 bases that match TRBD1. This CDR3 has 14 residues. Unmatched junction bases numbered 7, after V lost 5 bases and J lost 4 bases. Germline loops: CDR1 MNHNY, CDR2 SVGAGI (reference sequence). CDR3 amino acids: CASSVTDRAYEQYF. CDR3 bases: TGTGCCAGCAGTGTAACGGACAGGGCGTACGAGCAGTACTTC.

The genes are TRBV19 and TRBJ1-5; 7 nucleotides match TRBD1. CDR1 LNHDA and CDR2 SQIVND come from the germline V gene (reference sequence). V shed 5 bases, J shed 2 bases, and the junction held 6 bases outside the gene matches. The CDR3 extends over 15 amino acids. The DNA for the CDR3 is TGTGCCAGTAGTCCAAGGACAGGTGGCAATCAGCCCCAGCATTTT. The encoded protein is CASSPRTGGNQPQHF.

V and J are TRBV29-1 and TRBJ2-5; 8 bases line up with TRBD2. Judging by the DNA end, TRBJ2-7 fits better; the J call may be wrong. Germline-derived CDR1 and CDR2 are SQVTM and ANQGSEA. The CDR3 extends over 13 amino acids. The CDR3 bases are TGCAGCGCCGGGGGGGAGGGTGCCTACGAGCAGTACTTC. Translating it yields CSAGGEGAYEQYF.

This chain's CDR3 is CASRWLDQPQHF. DNA for the CDR3: TGTGCCAGCAGATGGTTGGATCAGCCCCAGCATTTT. V usage is TRBV6-1 and J usage is TRBJ1-5; D call uncertain. In germline, CDR1 is MNHNS, CDR2 SASEGT. V gave up 6 bases and J gave up 5 bases, with 8 bases separating them. This CDR3 contains 12 residues.

The chain combines TRBV5-1 with TRBJ2-7; TRBD2 aligns across 8 bases. The germline gives CDR1 SGHRS, CDR2 YFSETQ. Trimming at V came to 7 bases and at J to 3 bases, leaving 9 bases not matched to a gene. The CDR3 consists of 14 residues. This CDR3 reads CASFPGGGSYEQYF. The DNA of the CDR3 is TGCGCCAGCTTCCCCGGGGGGGGAAGCTACGAGCAGTACTTC.

This clone was detected once. The V gene is TRBV7-8, the J gene TRBJ2-1, with 9 bases lining up with TRBD1. CDR3 length equals 14 residues. J gave up 9 bases and V 5 bases, and 8 bases lay outside the gene matches. Germline V lookup: CDR1 SGHVS, CDR2 FQNEAQ. CDR3 DNA sequence: TGTGCCAGCAGCCTATGGACAGGGGAGACTGAGCAGTTCTTC. Its protein is CASSLWTGETEQFF.

The rearrangement uses TRBV11-2 and TRBJ2-7; TRBD2 matches at 9 bases. The ends lost 1 base at V and 4 bases at J; junction bases unmatched: 2. CDR3 size: 14 residues. Germline loops: CDR1 SGHAT, CDR2 FQNNGV. For the CDR3, the DNA is TGTGCCAGCAGCTTAGTTAGCGGGAGATACGAGCAGTACTTC. It translates to CASSLVSGRYEQYF.

This chain connects TRBV6-4 to TRBJ2-3, with TRBD2 identical over 8 bases. J gave up 4 bases and V 5 bases, and 8 bases lay outside the gene matches. The length of the CDR3 is 15 residues. Germline CDR1 is MRHNA and CDR2 is SNTAGT. As DNA, the CDR3 is TGTGCCAGCAGTCCCGGGACTAGGCCAGCAGATACGCAGTATTTT. Its protein is CASSPGTRPADTQYF.

The chain couples TRBV6-6 to TRBJ1-2; D is undetermined. Trimming stripped 4 bases from V and 5 bases from J, with 11 bases between. The CDR3 covers 13 residues. Germline values: CDR1 MNHNY, CDR2 SVGAGI (reference sequence). The CDR3, as DNA: TGTGCCAGCAGTTTAAATGGGAGGTATGGCTACACCTTC. The encoded protein is CASSLNGRYGYTF.

The V gene is TRBV19, the J gene TRBJ1-1, with D possibly TRBD1 on 5 matching bases. Germline CDR1 is LNHDA and CDR2 is SQIVND (reference sequence). Between the trimmed V and J ends, which lost 9 bases and 0 bases, there was a span of 11 bases. The CDR3 has 13 amino acids. The CDR3 region is CASAYRLNTEAFF. The CDR3 DNA sequence: TGTGCCAGCGCTTACAGGTTGAACACTGAAGCTTTCTTT.

V usage is TRBV28 and J usage is TRBJ1-2; D not resolved. Germline CDR1 reads MDHEN; CDR2 reads SYDVKM. The CDR3 totals 12 residues. The germline V and J ends were trimmed by 4 bases and 3 bases, with 6 bases remaining between them. The CDR3 is CASSWMDYGYTF. In nucleotides, the CDR3 is TGTGCCAGCAGTTGGATGGACTATGGCTACACCTTC.

The chain joins TRBV12-5 to TRBJ2-2, with 7 bases matching TRBD1. V trimming: 6 bases; J trimming: 6 bases; junction bases outside the gene matches: 4. CDR1 and CDR2 (germline): LGHNT, FRNRAP. The CDR3 totals 13 residues. In nucleotides, the CDR3 is TGTGCTAGTGGGAAGACAGGGTCCGGGGAGCTGTTTTTT. Protein: CASGKTGSGELFF.

The chain is built from TRBV5-4 and TRBJ2-1; D unresolved. CDR1 is SGHNT, CDR2 YYREEE, per germline (reference sequence). The CDR3 runs to 13 residues. Between the trimmed V and J ends, which lost 4 bases and 4 bases, there was a span of 9 bases. CDR3 residues: CASSDQFYNEQFF. In DNA form, the CDR3 reads TGTGCCAGCAGCGACCAATTTTACAATGAGCAGTTCTTC.

The chain uses TRBV21-1 and TRBJ1-1; the DNA was not compared with TRBD1, the D call given in the table. TRBV21-1 is reported as a pseudogene. The CDR3 spans 18 residues. This CDR3 is CASSNREARGCLNTEAFF. CDR3 nucleotide sequence: TGTGCCAGCAGCAATAGGGAAGCCAGGGGGTGCCTGAACACTGAAGCTTTCTTT.

Worth noting for this clone: The junction does not match germline at one end; this may be a read error. CDR3 protein: CASSLSGSSVNEQFF. The CDR3, as DNA: TGTGCCAGCAGTTTAAGCGGGAGTTCGGTCAATGAGCAGTTCTTC. The rearrangement joins TRBV7-3 to TRBJ2-1, with 8 bases matching TRBD2. From germline, CDR1 is SGHTA and CDR2 FQGTGA. CDR3 length equals 15 residues.

The chain combines TRBV5-6 with TRBJ1-6, with D possibly being TRBD1 (6 bases). The CDR3 totals 16 residues. V was clipped by 4 bases and J by 4 bases, with 15 bases between them. Germline-derived CDR1 and CDR2 are SGHDT and YYEEEE. CDR3 coding DNA: TGTGCCAGCAGCATCTACAGGGCTCCGTATAATTCACCCCTCCACTTT. It yields the protein CASSIYRAPYNSPLHF.